These T cell receptor beta chains were read from a single sample in a study of blood T cell repertoires in COVID-19. Libraries were prepared by immunoSEQ multiplex PCR; TCRdb keeps only in-frame clonotypes and omits some of them. Counted here are 250,000 to 300,000 clones, around four fifths occurring once; the ten biggest clones make up about 4.3%. Sequencing used peripheral blood. The receptors were gathered from a man aged 55 to 70 who had recovered from COVID-19. CDR3s include the opening cysteine and the closing phenylalanine or tryptophan. The order of the fields is CDR3 DNA, CDR3 protein, J gene, clone size, CDR3 length, V gene, D gene. D genes are given only for firm matches. Where a row states a size, it is once, few, many or the class of an expanded clone; other rows omit it.

cdr3_nt: TGTGCCAGCAGCTCGGGGTCCTCTAGCACAGATACGCAGTATTTT
cdr3_aa: CASSSGSSSTDTQYF
j_call: TRBJ2-3
clone_size: .
cdr3_length: 15
v_call: TRBV7-3
d_call: .

cdr3_nt: TGTGCCAGCAGTTTGGGACAGGCCAGCACCGGGGAGCTGTTTTTT
cdr3_aa: CASSLGQASTGELFF
j_call: TRBJ2-2
clone_size: once
cdr3_length: 15
v_call: TRBV28
d_call: TRBD1

cdr3_nt: TGTGCCAGCCACAGTTCTAACAATGAGCAGTTCTTC
cdr3_aa: CASHSSNNEQFF
j_call: TRBJ2-1
clone_size: .
cdr3_length: 12
v_call: TRBV27
d_call: .

cdr3_nt: TGTGCCAGCAGCTTAACGTTAATAGGGGGCATATCCGGGGAGCTGTTTTTT
cdr3_aa: CASSLTLIGGISGELFF
j_call: TRBJ2-2
clone_size: once
cdr3_length: 17
v_call: TRBV7-3
d_call: TRBD1

cdr3_nt: TGTGCCAGCAGCTTAGTCGGACAGGGGACGACTGAAGCTTTCTTT
cdr3_aa: CASSLVGQGTTEAFF
j_call: TRBJ1-1
clone_size: .
cdr3_length: 15
v_call: TRBV11-2
d_call: TRBD1

cdr3_nt: TGCGCCAGCAGCACGGGACTTTATAACACTGAAGCTTTCTTT
cdr3_aa: CASSTGLYNTEAFF
j_call: TRBJ1-1
clone_size: few
cdr3_length: 14
v_call: TRBV5-1
d_call: .

cdr3_nt: TGCGCCAGCAATAACGTTGCGGGGGAGCTGTTTTTT
cdr3_aa: CASNNVAGELFF
j_call: TRBJ2-2
clone_size: .
cdr3_length: 12
v_call: TRBV4-1
d_call: .

cdr3_nt: TGTGCCAGTAGTACCGGGGGGGGCCACGAGCAGTACTTC
cdr3_aa: CASSTGGGHEQYF
j_call: TRBJ2-7
clone_size: .
cdr3_length: 13
v_call: TRBV19
d_call: TRBD2

cdr3_nt: TGTGCCAGCAGCTTACGGGGGCAGCCCCAGCATTTT
cdr3_aa: CASSLRGQPQHF
j_call: TRBJ1-5
clone_size: .
cdr3_length: 12
v_call: TRBV7-2
d_call: .

cdr3_nt: TGTGCCAGCTCACCAGAGTTACAGGGGCAAGAGACCCAGTACTTC
cdr3_aa: CASSPELQGQETQYF
j_call: TRBJ2-5
clone_size: .
cdr3_length: 15
v_call: TRBV18
d_call: TRBD1

cdr3_nt: TGCGCCAGCAGCTCTGGACTAGCGGGACCCAATGAGCAGTTCTTC
cdr3_aa: CASSSGLAGPNEQFF
j_call: TRBJ2-1
clone_size: .
cdr3_length: 15
v_call: TRBV5-1
d_call: TRBD2

cdr3_nt: TGCAGCGGCGGACAGGGGTCTAACTATGGCTACACCTTC
cdr3_aa: CSGGQGSNYGYTF
j_call: TRBJ1-2
clone_size: .
cdr3_length: 13
v_call: TRBV29-1
d_call: TRBD1

cdr3_nt: TGTGCCAGCTCAGCCGTCCGGACGGGGAGAGAGACCCAGTACTTC
cdr3_aa: CASSAVRTGRETQYF
j_call: TRBJ2-5
clone_size: once
cdr3_length: 15
v_call: TRBV18
d_call: .

cdr3_nt: TGTGCCAGCAGCTTTACCTATCCTAACGTTCGGGAGCTGTTTTTT
cdr3_aa: CASSFTYPNVRELFF
j_call: TRBJ2-2
clone_size: .
cdr3_length: 15
v_call: TRBV5-6
d_call: .

cdr3_nt: TGTGCCTGGAGTGCCTGGACAGGGGGTGAAACAGATACGCAGTATTTT
cdr3_aa: CAWSAWTGGETDTQYF
j_call: TRBJ2-3
clone_size: .
cdr3_length: 16
v_call: TRBV30
d_call: TRBD1